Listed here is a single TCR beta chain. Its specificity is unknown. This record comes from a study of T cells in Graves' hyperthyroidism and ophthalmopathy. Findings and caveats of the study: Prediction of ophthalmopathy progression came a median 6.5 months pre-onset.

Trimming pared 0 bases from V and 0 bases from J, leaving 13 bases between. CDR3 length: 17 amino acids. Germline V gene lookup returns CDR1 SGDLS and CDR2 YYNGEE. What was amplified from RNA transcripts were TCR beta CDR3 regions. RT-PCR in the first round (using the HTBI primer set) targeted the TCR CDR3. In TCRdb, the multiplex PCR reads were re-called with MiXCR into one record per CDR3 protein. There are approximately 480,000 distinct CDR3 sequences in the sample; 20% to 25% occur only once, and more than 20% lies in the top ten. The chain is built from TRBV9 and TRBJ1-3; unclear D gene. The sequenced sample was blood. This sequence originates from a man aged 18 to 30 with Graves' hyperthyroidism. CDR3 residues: CASSVADQKSSGNTIYF. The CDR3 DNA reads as TGTGCCAGCAGCGTAGCGGACCAAAAATCCTCTGGAAACACCATATATTTT.